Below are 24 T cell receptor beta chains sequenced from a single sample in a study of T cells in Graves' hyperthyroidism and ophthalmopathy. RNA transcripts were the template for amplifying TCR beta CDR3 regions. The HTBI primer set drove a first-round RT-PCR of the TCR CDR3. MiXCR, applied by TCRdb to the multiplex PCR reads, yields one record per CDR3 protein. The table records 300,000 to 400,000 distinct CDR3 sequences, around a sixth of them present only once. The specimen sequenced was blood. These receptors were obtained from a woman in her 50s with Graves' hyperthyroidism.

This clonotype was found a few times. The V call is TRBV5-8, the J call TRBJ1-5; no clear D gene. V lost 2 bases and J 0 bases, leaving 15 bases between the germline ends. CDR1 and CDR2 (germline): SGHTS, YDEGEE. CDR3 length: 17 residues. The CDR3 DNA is TGTGCCAGCAGCTTACCTGGAGAGTGGCATAGCAATCAGCCCCAGCATTTT. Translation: CASSLPGEWHSNQPQHF.

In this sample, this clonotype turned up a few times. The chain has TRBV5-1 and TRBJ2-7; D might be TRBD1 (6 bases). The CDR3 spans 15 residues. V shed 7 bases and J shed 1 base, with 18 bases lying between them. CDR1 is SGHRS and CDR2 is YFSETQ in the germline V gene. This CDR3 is CASHLTLGGSYEQYV. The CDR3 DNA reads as TGCGCCAGCCACTTGACCCTAGGGGGATCCTACGAGCAGTACGTC.

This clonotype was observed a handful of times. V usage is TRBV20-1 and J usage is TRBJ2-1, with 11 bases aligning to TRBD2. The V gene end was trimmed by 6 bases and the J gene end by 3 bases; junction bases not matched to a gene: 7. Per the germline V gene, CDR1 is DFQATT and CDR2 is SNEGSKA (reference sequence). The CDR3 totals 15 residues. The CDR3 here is CSAFLLAGVYNEQFF. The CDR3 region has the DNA TGCAGTGCCTTCCTACTAGCGGGGGTCTACAATGAGCAGTTCTTC.

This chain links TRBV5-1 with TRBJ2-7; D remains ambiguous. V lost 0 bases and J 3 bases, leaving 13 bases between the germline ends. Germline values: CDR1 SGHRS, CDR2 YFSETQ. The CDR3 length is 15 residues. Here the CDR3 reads CASSLVPGLDYEQYV. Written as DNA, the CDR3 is TGCGCCAGCAGCTTGGTTCCAGGTCTAGACTACGAGCAGTACGTC.

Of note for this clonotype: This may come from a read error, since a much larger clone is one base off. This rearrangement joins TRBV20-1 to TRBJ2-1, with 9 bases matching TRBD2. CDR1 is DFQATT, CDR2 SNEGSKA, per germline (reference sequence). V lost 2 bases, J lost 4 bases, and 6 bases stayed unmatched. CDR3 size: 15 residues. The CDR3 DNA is TGCAGTGCTAGACCGGCTAGCGGGGCGTACAATGAGCAGTTCTTC. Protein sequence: CSARPASGAYNEQFF.

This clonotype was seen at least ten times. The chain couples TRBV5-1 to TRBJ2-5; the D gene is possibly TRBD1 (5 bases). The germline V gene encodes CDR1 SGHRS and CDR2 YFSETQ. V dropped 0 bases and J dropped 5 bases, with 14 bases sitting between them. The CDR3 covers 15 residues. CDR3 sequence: CASSLAVGQKETQYF. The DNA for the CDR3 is TGCGCCAGCAGCTTGGCCGTTGGACAAAAGGAGACCCAGTACTTC.

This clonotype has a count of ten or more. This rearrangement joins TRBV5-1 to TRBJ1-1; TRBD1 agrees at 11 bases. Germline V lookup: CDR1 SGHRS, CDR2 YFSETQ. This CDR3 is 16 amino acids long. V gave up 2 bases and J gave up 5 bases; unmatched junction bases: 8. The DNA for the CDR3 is TGCGCCAGCAGCTTCTCACTGGGACAGGGGGAAACTGAAGCTTTCTTT. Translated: CASSFSLGQGETEAFF.

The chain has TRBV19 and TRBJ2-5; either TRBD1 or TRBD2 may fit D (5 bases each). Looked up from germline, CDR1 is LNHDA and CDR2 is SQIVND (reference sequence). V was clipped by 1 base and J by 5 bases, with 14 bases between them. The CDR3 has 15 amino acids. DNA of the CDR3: TGTGCCAGTAGTATAGTGGCAAATCGGGACGAGACCCAGTACTTC. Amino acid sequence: CASSIVANRDETQYF.

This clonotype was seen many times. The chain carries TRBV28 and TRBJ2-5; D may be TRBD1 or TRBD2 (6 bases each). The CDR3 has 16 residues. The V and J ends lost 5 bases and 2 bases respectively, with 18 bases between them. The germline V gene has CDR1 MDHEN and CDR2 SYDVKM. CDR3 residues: CASSVIHGGAQETQYF. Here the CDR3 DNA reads TGTGCCAGCAGTGTCATCCACGGGGGCGCTCAAGAGACCCAGTACTTC. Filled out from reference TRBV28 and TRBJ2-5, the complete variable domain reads DVKVTQSSRYLVKRTGEKVFLECVQDMDHENMFWYRQDPGLGLRLIYFSYDVKMKEKGDIPEGYSVSREKKERFSLILESASTNQTSMYLCASSVIHGGAQETQYFGPGTRLLVL.

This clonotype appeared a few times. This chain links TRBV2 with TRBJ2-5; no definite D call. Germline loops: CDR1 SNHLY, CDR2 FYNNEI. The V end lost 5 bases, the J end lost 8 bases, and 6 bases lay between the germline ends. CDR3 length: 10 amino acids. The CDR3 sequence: CASSRETQYF. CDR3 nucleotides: TGTGCCAGCAGTAGGGAAACCCAGTACTTC.

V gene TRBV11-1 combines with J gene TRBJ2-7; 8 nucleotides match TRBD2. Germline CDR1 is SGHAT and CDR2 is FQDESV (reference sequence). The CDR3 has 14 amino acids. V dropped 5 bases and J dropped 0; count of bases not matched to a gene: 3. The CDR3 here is CASSISGNSYEQYF. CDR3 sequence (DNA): TGTGCCAGCAGCATTAGCGGGAACTCCTACGAGCAGTACTTC.

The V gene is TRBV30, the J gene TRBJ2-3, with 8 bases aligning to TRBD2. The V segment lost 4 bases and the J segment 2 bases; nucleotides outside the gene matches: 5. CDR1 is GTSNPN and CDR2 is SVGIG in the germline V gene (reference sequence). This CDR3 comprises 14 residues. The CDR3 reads CAWNPSGFTDTQYF. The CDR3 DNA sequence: TGTGCCTGGAACCCTAGCGGGTTCACAGATACGCAGTATTTT.

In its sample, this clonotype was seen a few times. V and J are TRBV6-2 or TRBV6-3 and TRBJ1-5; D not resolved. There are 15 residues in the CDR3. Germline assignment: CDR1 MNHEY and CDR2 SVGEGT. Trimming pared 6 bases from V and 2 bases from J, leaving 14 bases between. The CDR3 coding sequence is TGTGCCAGCAGCCTAAGCCCGATTGGCAATCAGCCCCAGCATTTT. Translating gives CASSLSPIGNQPQHF.

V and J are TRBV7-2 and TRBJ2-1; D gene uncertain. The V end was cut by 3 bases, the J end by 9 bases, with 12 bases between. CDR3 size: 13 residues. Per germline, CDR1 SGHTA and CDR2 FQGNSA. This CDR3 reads CASSFDFQSEQFF. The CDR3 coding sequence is TGTGCCAGCAGCTTCGACTTCCAGAGTGAGCAGTTCTTC.

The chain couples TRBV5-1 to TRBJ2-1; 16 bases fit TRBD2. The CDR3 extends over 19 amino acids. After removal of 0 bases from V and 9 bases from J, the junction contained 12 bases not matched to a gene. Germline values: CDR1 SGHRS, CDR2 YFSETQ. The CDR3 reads CASSLAGTSGGARSSEQFF. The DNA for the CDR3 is TGCGCCAGCAGCTTGGCCGGGACTAGCGGGGGGGCGCGATCAAGTGAGCAGTTCTTC. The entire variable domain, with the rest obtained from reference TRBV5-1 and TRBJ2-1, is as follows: KAGVTQTPRYLIKTRGQQVTLSCSPISGHRSVSWYQQTPGQGLQFLFEYFSETQRNKGNFPGRFSGRQFSNSRSEMNVSTLELGDSALYLCASSLAGTSGGARSSEQFFGPGTRLTVL.

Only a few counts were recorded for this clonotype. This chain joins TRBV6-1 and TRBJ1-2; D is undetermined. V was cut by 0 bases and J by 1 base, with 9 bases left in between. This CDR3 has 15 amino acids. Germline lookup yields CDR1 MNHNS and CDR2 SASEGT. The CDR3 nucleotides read TGTGCCAGCAGTGAAGCTTATGCGGATAACTATGGCTACACCTTC. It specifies CASSEAYADNYGYTF.

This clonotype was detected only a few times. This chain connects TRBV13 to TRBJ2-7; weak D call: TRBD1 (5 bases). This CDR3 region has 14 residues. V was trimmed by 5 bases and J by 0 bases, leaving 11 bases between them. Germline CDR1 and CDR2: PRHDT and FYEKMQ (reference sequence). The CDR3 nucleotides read TGTGCCAGCAGCCTGACAAGGGGCTCCTACGAGCAGTACTTC. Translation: CASSLTRGSYEQYF.

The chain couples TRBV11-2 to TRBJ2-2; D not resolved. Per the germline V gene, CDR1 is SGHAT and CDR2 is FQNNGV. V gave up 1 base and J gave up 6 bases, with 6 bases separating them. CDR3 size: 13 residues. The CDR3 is CASSLGYAGELFF. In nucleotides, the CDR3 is TGTGCCAGCAGCTTAGGATATGCCGGGGAGCTGTTTTTT.

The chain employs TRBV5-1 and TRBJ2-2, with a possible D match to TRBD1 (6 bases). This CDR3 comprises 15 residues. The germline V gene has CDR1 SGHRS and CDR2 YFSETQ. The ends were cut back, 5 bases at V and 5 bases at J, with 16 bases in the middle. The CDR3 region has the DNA TGCGCCAGCAGATGGTACTCAGGGGTGACCGGGGAGCTGTTTTTT. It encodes CASRWYSGVTGELFF.

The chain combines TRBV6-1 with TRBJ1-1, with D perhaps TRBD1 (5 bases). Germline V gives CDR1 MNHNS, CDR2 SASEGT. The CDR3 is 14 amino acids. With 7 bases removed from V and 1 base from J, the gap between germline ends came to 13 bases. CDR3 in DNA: TGTGCCAGCACCCACTCGGGGGGGAACACTGAAGCTTTCTTT. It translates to CASTHSGGNTEAFF.

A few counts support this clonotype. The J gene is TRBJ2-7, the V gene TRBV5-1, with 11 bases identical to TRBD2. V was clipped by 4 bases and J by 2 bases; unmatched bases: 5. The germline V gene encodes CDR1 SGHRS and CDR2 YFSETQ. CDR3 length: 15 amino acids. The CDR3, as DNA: TGCGCCAGCAGCCTGGAGACTAGCGGGGCCTACGAGCAGTACTTC. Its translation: CASSLETSGAYEQYF.

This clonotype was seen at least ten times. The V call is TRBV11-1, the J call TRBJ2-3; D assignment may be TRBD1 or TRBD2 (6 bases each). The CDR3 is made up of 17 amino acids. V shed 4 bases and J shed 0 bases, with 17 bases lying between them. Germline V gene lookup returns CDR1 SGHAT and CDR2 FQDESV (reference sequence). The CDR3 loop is CASSSRRGATSTDTQYF. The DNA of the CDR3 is TGTGCCAGCAGCTCTCGGAGGGGGGCAACTAGCACAGATACGCAGTATTTT.

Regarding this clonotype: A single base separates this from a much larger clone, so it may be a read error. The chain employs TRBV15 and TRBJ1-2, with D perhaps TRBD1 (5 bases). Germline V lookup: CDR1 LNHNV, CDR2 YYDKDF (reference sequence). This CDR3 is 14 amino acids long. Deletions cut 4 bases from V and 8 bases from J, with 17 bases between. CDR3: CATSTDQGRGGYTF. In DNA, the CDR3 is TGTGCCACCAGCACAGATCAGGGCAGAGGGGGCTACACCTTC.

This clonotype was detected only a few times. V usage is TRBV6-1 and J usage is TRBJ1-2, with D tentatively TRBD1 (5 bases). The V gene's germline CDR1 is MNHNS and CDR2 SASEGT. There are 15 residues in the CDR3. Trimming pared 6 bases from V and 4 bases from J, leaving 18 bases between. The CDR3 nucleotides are TGTGCCAGCAGGGGCCGGACCGGACAAGCCTATGGCTACACCTTC. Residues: CASRGRTGQAYGYTF.